The 23 T cell receptor beta chains below all came from one sample that was sequenced in a study of T cell repertoires in cytomegalovirus infection. TCRdb re-called the reads through MiXCR, storing one row per CDR3 protein. Here the sample spans some 900,000 distinct CDR3 sequences, 32% being singletons. These receptors are not linked to any known antigen. The sequenced sample was cultured CD8+ T cells from PBMCs, obtained from culture after CMV antigen stimulation. These receptor sequences come from a human donor in good health (CMV status not recorded). Some clones in this sample may be carry-over from other donors' samples.

On this clonotype itself: The junction and the germline gene differ at one end; a read error may be behind it. This rearrangement joins TRBV10-3 to TRBJ2-7; perhaps TRBD1 as D (6 bases). The CDR3 extends over 15 amino acids. The germline V gene has CDR1 ENHRY and CDR2 SYGVKD. The chain's CDR3 is CAISEPRTVPPIPHF. In nucleotides, the CDR3 is TGTGCCATCAGTGAGCCCAGGACAGTCCCCCCCATCCCTCACTTC.

This clonotype was detected many times. The CDR3 bases are TGTGCCAGCAGTCCACAGGGGGTTTCCTATGGCTACACCTTC. Protein: CASSPQGVSYGYTF. V is TRBV27 and J is TRBJ1-2; 8 positions match TRBD1. The CDR3 totals 14 residues. Germline values: CDR1 MNHEY, CDR2 SMNVEV (reference sequence). The V segment lost 5 bases and the J segment 4 bases; nucleotides outside the gene matches: 6.

Ten or more counts support this clonotype. The V and J genes are TRBV6-1 and TRBJ2-7; 7 bases are a match to TRBD1. CDR1 and CDR2 (germline): MNHNS, SASEGT. V lost 2 bases to trimming and J lost 4 bases; unmatched junction nucleotides: 8. The CDR3 is 15 residues long. The chain's CDR3 is CASSEYRGIGYEQYF. CDR3 in DNA: TGTGCCAGCAGTGAATACAGGGGTATTGGGTACGAGCAGTACTTC.

At least ten counts were recorded for this clonotype. The gene calls are TRBV7-2 and TRBJ2-1; unclear D gene. The germline V gene has CDR1 SGHTA and CDR2 FQGNSA. Deletions cut 1 base from V and 3 bases from J, with 10 bases between. The CDR3 is 15 residues long. In nucleotides, the CDR3 is TGTGCCAGCAGCTTAGAACGGTTTATCTACAATGAGCAGTTCTTC. Translating gives CASSLERFIYNEQFF.

This clonotype was detected only a few times. The chain is built from TRBV10-2 and TRBJ2-1, with 8 bases fitting TRBD2. This CDR3 has 14 residues. V lost 2 bases, J lost 8 bases, and 5 bases stayed unmatched. Germline V gene sequence: CDR1 WSHSY, CDR2 SAAADI. The CDR3 DNA follows: TGCGCCAGCAGTGAGGTTAGCGGGGCATATGAGCAGTTCTTC. The encoded protein is CASSEVSGAYEQFF.

This clonotype was seen more than once but under ten times. V gene TRBV4-1 combines with J gene TRBJ1-2, with D uncertain. V lost 1 base and J lost 7, with 13 bases in between. Germline CDR1 and CDR2: MGHRA and YSYEKL. The CDR3 is 14 amino acids. Written as DNA, the CDR3 is TGCGCCAGCAGCCAAGGGGGTCCCTGGACTGGCTACACCTTC. Protein product: CASSQGGPWTGYTF.

The rearrangement links TRBV7-9 to TRBJ1-6; 9 bases line up with TRBD1. The V gene's germline CDR1 is SEHNR and CDR2 FQNEAQ (reference sequence). The CDR3 totals 20 residues. Germline trimming cut 2 bases from V and 6 bases from J; bases unmatched to any gene: 17. The CDR3, as DNA: TGTGCCAGCAGCTTACCCGGGACAGGGAAGCCCTTTGCCTTTAATTCACCCCTCCACTTT. It encodes CASSLPGTGKPFAFNSPLHF.

The sample holds a few counts of this clonotype. The chain employs TRBV5-1 and TRBJ2-3; D gene unclear. V lost 2 bases to trimming and J lost 0 bases, with 10 bases between them. The CDR3 runs 15 residues. Per the germline V gene, CDR1 is SGHRS and CDR2 is YFSETQ. CDR3 nucleotides: TGCGCCAGCAGCTTTAAGGAGAAAAGCACAGATACGCAGTATTTT. This gives the protein CASSFKEKSTDTQYF.

The chain recombines TRBV9 with TRBJ1-2; a weak D match, TRBD1 (5 bases). V was shortened by 5 bases and J by 3 bases, with 20 bases between the two germline ends. This CDR3 contains 16 residues. The germline CDR1 and CDR2 sequences are SGDLS and YYNGEE. The CDR3 nucleotides read TGTGCCAGCAGTTCAACATTCAGGGTCTGGGACTATGGCTACACCTTC. It is translated as CASSSTFRVWDYGYTF.

This sequence joins TRBV19 and TRBJ2-3, with 9 bases identical to TRBD2. V lost 4 bases, J lost 1 base, and 3 bases stayed unmatched. This CDR3 region has 15 residues. Germline-derived CDR1 and CDR2 are LNHDA and SQIVND (reference sequence). CDR3 coding DNA: TGTGCCAGTAGTACAGCTAGCGGGGGCACAGATACGCAGTATTTT. It yields the protein CASSTASGGTDTQYF.

This clonotype has a single count. The V gene is TRBV2, the J gene TRBJ1-2; D unclear. V shed 7 bases and J shed 1 base, with 10 bases lying between them. The V gene's germline CDR1 is SNHLY and CDR2 FYNNEI. This CDR3 is built from 13 residues. In DNA, the CDR3 is TGTGCCAGCACGCTGGACCTTAACTATGGCTACACCTTC. Encoded protein: CASTLDLNYGYTF.

This chain connects TRBV27 to TRBJ2-5, with D perhaps matching TRBD1 or TRBD2 (5 bases each). Germline V gene sequence: CDR1 MNHEY, CDR2 SMNVEV (reference sequence). Trimming took off 5 bases at V and 2 bases at J, with 18 bases between the two ends. The CDR3 runs to 16 residues. This CDR3 is CASSDSLLWGQETQYF. DNA for the CDR3: TGTGCCAGCAGTGATAGCTTGTTGTGGGGGCAAGAGACCCAGTACTTC.

This clonotype was counted a few times. The chain uses TRBV4-3 and TRBJ2-1; D perhaps matches TRBD2 (6 bases). The CDR3 consists of 16 residues. Trimming removed 1 base from V and 6 bases from J, with 16 bases in between. CDR1 is LGHNA, CDR2 YSLEER, per germline. CDR3 sequence: CASSQGTGEAGNEQFF. CDR3 nucleotide sequence: TGCGCCAGCAGCCAAGGAACTGGGGAAGCGGGCAATGAGCAGTTCTTC.

In its sample, this clonotype was seen many times. In DNA, the CDR3 is TGTGCCAGCAGCTTAGGAACAGGGCTCTTAAACATTCAGTACTTC. This sequence encodes CASSLGTGLLNIQYF. The genes are TRBV7-8 and TRBJ2-4; TRBD1 is a possible D gene (6 bases). Trimming stripped 1 base from V and 6 bases from J, with 13 bases between. The germline V gene encodes CDR1 SGHVS and CDR2 FQNEAQ. The CDR3 totals 15 residues.

Concerning this clonotype: This likely comes from a read error, as the CDR3 has no conserved phenylalanine or tryptophan at its end. The chain is built from TRBV6-6 and TRBJ2-3, with 9 bases fitting TRBD2. This CDR3 comprises 14 residues. J gave up 4 bases and V 7 bases, and 6 bases lay outside the gene matches. CDR1 is MNHNY and CDR2 is SVGAGI in the germline V gene (reference sequence). As DNA, the CDR3 is TGTGCCAGCACCATAGCGGGGGTGGCAGATACGCAGTATATT. Translating it yields CASTIAGVADTQYI.

CDR3 loop: CASSSRDRERDTQYF. As DNA, the CDR3 is TGTGCCAGCAGTTCCCGGGACAGGGAGCGGGATACGCAGTATTTT. This chain uses TRBV7-9 with TRBJ2-3; 9 positions match TRBD1. Trimming removed 6 bases from V and 6 bases from J; junction bases left unmatched: 10. The CDR3 covers 15 residues. The V gene's germline CDR1 is SEHNR and CDR2 FQNEAQ (reference sequence).

This clonotype was found many times. This chain joins TRBV7-6 and TRBJ2-7; 7 nucleotides agree with TRBD2. This CDR3 spans 13 amino acids. The germline gives CDR1 SGHVS, CDR2 FNYEAQ. The ends lost 9 bases at V and 5 bases at J; junction bases unmatched: 10. The CDR3 DNA reads TGTGCCAGACTGACCCGGGGGGATCACGAGCAGTACTTC. It yields the protein CARLTRGDHEQYF.

This clonotype was observed at least ten times. The chain is built from TRBV7-2 and TRBJ2-1; perhaps TRBD1 as D (6 bases). This CDR3 region has 16 residues. V was cut by 1 base and J by 5 bases, with 15 bases left in between. Germline CDR1 SGHTA, CDR2 FQGNSA. The CDR3 DNA sequence: TGTGCCAGCAGCTTAGTCTCACAGGGATTTGACAATGAGCAGTTCTTC. This gives the protein CASSLVSQGFDNEQFF.

The chain recombines TRBV7-8 with TRBJ1-1; D is ambiguous. V lost 1 base and J lost 5, with 8 bases in between. CDR1 and CDR2 from the germline V gene are SGHVS and FQNEAQ. The CDR3 has 13 amino acids. The CDR3 DNA reads as TGTGCCAGCAGCTTAGTAATAAGGACTGAAGCTTTCTTT. Translating it yields CASSLVIRTEAFF. The whole variable domain, remainder taken from reference TRBV7-8 and TRBJ1-1, is GAGVSQSPRYKVAKRGQDVALRCDPISGHVSLFWYQQALGQGPEFLTYFQNEAQLDKSGLPSDRFFAERPEGSVSTLKIQRTQQEDSAVYLCASSLVIRTEAFFGQGTRLTVV.

The rearrangement uses TRBV19 and TRBJ2-5; TRBD1 aligns across 9 bases. CDR1 is LNHDA and CDR2 is SQIVND in the germline V gene (reference sequence). The CDR3 has 14 amino acids. V shed 5 bases, J shed 3 bases, and the junction held 4 bases outside the gene matches. The DNA of the CDR3 is TGTGCCAGTAGTTCCTGGACAGGGGAAGAGACCCAGTACTTC. Amino acids: CASSSWTGEETQYF.

There are a few counts of this clonotype. The V gene is TRBV7-6, the J gene TRBJ2-3, with TRBD1 matching 9 bases. V lost 2 bases and J lost 3; bases outside the gene matches: 6. There are 16 residues in the CDR3. Germline V gene data show CDR1 as SGHVS and CDR2 as FNYEAQ. The CDR3 DNA follows: TGTGCCAGCAGCTTACCCCCTGGACAGGGGACAGATACGCAGTATTTT. Its protein product is CASSLPPGQGTDTQYF.

This clonotype occurred a few times. The CDR3 DNA follows: TGTGCTAGTGGTTCGGACAGGGGATTCTACAATGAGCAGTTCTTC. This translates into CASGSDRGFYNEQFF. The V and J genes are TRBV12-5 and TRBJ2-1; 9 positions agree with TRBD1. CDR1 is LGHNT, CDR2 FRNRAP, per germline. The CDR3 length is 15 residues. V was pared by 4 bases and J by 3 bases, with 4 bases of the junction left unmatched.

The chain links TRBV6-2 or TRBV6-3 to TRBJ2-1; D might be TRBD1 or TRBD2, each matching 7 bases. The V end was cut by 5 bases, the J end by 9 bases, with 14 bases between. The CDR3 spans 13 residues. The germline V gene has CDR1 MNHEY and CDR2 SVGEGT. The DNA of the CDR3 is TGTGCCAGCAGTCAGGGGGGGGAGGTTGAGCAGTTCTTC. As protein: CASSQGGEVEQFF.